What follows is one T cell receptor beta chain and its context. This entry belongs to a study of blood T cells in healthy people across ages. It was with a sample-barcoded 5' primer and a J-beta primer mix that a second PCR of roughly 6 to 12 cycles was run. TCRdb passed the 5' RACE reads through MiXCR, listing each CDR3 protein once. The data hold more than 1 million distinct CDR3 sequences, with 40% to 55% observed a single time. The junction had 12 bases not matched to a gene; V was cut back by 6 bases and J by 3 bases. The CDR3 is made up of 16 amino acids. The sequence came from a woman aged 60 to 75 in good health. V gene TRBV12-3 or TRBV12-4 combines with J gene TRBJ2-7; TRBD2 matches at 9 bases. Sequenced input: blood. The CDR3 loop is CASSPRGLAGFYEQYF. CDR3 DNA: TGTGCCAGCAGCCCTAGAGGGCTAGCGGGATTCTACGAGCAGTACTTC.